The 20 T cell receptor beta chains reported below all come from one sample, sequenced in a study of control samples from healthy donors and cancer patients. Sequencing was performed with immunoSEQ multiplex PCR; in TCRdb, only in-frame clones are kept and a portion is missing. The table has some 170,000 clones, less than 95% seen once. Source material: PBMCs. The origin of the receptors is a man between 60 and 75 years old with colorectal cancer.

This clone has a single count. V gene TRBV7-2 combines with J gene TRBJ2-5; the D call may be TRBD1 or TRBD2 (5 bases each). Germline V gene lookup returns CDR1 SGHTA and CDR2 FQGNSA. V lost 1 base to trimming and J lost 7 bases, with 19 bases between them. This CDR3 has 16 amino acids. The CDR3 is CASSLVGLGVGRTQYF. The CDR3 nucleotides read TGTGCCAGCAGCTTAGTAGGACTGGGGGTGGGGCGGACCCAGTACTTC.

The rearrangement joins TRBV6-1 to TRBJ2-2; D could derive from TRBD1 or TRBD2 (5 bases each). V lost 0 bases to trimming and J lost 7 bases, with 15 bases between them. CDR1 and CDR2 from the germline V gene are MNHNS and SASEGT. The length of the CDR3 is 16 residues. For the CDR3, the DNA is TGTGCCAGCAGTGAAGCGCTTCCCTGGGACGTCGGGGAGCTGTTTTTT. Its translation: CASSEALPWDVGELFF.

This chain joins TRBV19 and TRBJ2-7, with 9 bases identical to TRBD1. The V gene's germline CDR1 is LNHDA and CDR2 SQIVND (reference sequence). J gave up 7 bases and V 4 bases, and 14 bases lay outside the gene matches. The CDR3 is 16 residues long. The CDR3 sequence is CASSTGQGINLGEQYF. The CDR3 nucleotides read TGTGCCAGTAGTACCGGACAGGGGATAAACTTGGGAGAGCAGTACTTC.

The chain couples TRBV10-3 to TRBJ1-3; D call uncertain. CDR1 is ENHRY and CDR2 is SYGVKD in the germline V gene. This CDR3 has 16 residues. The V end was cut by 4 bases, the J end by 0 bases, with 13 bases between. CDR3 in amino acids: CAISAREAASGNTIYF. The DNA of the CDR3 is TGTGCCATCAGTGCCCGAGAAGCCGCCTCTGGAAACACCATATATTTT.

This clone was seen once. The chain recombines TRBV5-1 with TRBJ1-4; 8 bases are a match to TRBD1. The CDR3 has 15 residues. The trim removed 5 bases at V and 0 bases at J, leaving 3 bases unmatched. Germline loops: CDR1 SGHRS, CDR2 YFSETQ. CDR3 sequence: CASRTGDSTNEKLFF. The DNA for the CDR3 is TGCGCCAGCAGGACAGGGGACTCAACTAATGAAAAACTGTTTTTT.

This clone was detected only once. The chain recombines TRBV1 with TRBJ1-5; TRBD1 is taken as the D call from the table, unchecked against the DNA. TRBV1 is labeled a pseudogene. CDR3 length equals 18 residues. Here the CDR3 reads CTSSQRDRGLCSNQPQHF. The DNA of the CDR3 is TGCACCAGCAGCCAGCGGGACAGGGGGCTCTGTAGCAATCAGCCCCAGCATTTT.

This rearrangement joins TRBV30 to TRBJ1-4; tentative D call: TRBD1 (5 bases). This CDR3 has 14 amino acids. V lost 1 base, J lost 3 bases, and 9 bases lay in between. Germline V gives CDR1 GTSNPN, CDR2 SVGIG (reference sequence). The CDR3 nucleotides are TGTGCCTGGAGTGGGGAAGGGGCTAATGAAAAACTGTTTTTT. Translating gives CAWSGEGANEKLFF.

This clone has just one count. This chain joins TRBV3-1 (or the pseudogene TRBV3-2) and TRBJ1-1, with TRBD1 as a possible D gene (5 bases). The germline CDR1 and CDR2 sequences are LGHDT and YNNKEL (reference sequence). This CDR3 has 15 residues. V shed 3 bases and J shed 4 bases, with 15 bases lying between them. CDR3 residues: CASSQDGGVGTEAFF. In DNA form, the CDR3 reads TGTGCCAGCAGCCAGGACGGGGGAGTGGGCACTGAAGCTTTCTTT.

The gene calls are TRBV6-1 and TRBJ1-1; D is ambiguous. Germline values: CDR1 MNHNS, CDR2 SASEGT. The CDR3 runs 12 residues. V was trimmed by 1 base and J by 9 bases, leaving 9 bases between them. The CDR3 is CASSEVPAQAFF. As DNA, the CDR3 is TGTGCCAGCAGTGAAGTCCCAGCCCAAGCTTTCTTT.

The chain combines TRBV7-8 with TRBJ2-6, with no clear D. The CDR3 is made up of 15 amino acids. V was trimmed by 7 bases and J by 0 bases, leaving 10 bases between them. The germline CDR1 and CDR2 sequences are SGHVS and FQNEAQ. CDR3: CASTNLGSGANVLTF. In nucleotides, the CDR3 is TGTGCCAGCACCAACCTAGGCTCTGGGGCCAACGTCCTGACTTTC. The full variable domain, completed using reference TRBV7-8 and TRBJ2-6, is GAGVSQSPRYKVAKRGQDVALRCDPISGHVSLFWYQQALGQGPEFLTYFQNEAQLDKSGLPSDRFFAERPEGSVSTLKIQRTQQEDSAVYLCASTNLGSGANVLTFGAGSRLTVL.

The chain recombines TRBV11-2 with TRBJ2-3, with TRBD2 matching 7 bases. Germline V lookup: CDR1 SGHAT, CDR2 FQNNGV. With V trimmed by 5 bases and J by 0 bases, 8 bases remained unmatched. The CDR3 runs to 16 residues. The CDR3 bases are TGTGCCAGCAGCCTAGGGGCAGCGGGGAGCACAGATACGCAGTATTTT. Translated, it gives CASSLGAAGSTDTQYF.

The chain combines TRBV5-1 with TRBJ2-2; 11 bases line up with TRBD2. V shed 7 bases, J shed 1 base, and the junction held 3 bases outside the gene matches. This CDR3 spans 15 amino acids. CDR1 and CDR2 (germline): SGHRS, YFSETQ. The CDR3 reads CASRGTSGNTGELFF. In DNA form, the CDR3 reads TGCGCCAGCCGCGGGACTAGCGGGAACACCGGGGAGCTGTTTTTT.

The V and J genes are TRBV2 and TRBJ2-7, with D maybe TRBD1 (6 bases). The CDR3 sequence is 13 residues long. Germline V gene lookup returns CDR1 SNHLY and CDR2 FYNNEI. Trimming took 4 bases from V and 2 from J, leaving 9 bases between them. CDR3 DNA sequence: TGTGCCAGCAGTGGACAGGCCACCTACGAGCAGTACTTC. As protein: CASSGQATYEQYF.

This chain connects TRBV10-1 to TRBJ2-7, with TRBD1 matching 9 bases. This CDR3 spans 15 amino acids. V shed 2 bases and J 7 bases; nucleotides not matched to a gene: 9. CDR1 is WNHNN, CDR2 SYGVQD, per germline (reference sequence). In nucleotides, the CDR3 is TGCGCCAGCAGTGAGAGGGACAGGGAGATGCGGGAGCAGTACTTC. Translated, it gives CASSERDREMREQYF.

CDR3 loop: CASSLSWGNYGYTF. The CDR3 DNA follows: TGCGCCAGCAGCCTTAGTTGGGGGAACTATGGCTACACCTTC. The chain links TRBV5-1 to TRBJ1-2; tentatively, D is TRBD1 (5 bases). This CDR3 comprises 14 residues. V gave up 4 bases and J gave up 2 bases, with 12 bases separating them. The germline gives CDR1 SGHRS, CDR2 YFSETQ.

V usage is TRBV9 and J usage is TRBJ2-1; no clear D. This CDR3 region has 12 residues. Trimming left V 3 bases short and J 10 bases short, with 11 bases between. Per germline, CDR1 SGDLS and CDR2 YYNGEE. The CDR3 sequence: CASSGPTGEQFF. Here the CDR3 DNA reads TGTGCCAGCAGCGGCCCAACCGGAGAGCAGTTCTTC.

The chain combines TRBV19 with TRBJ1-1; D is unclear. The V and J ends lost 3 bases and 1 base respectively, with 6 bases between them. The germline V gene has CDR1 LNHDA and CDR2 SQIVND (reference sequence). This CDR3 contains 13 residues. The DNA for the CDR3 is TGTGCCAGTAGTATGGGGTGGAACACTGAAGCTTTCTTT. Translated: CASSMGWNTEAFF.

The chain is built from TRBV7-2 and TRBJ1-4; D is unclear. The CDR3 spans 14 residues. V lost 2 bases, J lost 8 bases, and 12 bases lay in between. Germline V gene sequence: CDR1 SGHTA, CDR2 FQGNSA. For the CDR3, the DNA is TGTGCCAGCAGCTTAAGGGCCGGGGAAGAAAAACTGTTTTTT. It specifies CASSLRAGEEKLFF.

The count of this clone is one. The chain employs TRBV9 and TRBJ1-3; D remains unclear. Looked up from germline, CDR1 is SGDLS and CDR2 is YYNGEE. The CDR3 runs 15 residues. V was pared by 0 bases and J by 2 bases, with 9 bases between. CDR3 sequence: CASSVDGKTGNTIYF. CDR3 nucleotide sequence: TGTGCCAGCAGCGTAGATGGGAAAACTGGAAACACCATATATTTT.

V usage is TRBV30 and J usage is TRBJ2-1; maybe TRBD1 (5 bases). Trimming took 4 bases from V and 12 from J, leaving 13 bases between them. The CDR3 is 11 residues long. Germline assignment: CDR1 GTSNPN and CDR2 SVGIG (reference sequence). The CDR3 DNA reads TGTGCCTGGATGGATAGGGGAACGCAGTTCTTC. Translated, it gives CAWMDRGTQFF.